This T cell receptor beta chain was captured by sequencing in a study of early T cells in non-severe SARS-CoV-2 infection. The trim removed 6 bases at V and 4 bases at J, leaving 9 bases unmatched. This CDR3 comprises 14 residues. Per the germline V gene, CDR1 is MDHEN and CDR2 is SYDVKM. A single record per CDR3 protein comes from TCRdb applying MiXCR to the 5' RACE reads. The sample consists of tens of thousands of distinct CDR3 sequences, approximately 11% of them appearing once. The rearrangement joins TRBV28 to TRBJ2-7; 7 bases agree with TRBD2. The TCR sequence derives from an adult who was a healthcare worker with PCR-confirmed SARS-CoV-2 infection or an uninfected control (not recorded which). The specimen comprised whole blood, sampled at baseline. This CDR3 reads CASSPSGKNYEQYF. The CDR3 DNA sequence: TGTGCCAGCAGCCCTAGCGGAAAGAATTACGAGCAGTACTTC.